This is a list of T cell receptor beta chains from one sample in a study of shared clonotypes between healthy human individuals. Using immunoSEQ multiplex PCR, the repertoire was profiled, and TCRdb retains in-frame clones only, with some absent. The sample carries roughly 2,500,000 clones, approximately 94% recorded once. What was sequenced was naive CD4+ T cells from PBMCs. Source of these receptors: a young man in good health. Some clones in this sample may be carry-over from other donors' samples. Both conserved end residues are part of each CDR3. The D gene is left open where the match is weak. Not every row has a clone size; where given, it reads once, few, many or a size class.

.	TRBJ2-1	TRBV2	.	CASDRDFATQIF	TGTGCCAGCGACCGGGACTTCGCCACCCAGATCTTC
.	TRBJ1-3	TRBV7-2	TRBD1	CASSLAGQRRNTIYF	TGTGCCAGCAGCTTAGCGGGACAGAGACGAAACACCATATATTTT
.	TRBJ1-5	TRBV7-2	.	CASSLASAGNQPQHF	TGTGCCAGCAGCTTAGCGAGCGCAGGCAATCAGCCCCAGCATTTT
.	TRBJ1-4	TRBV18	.	CASSPLPGKNEKLFF	TGTGCCAGCTCACCACTGCCGGGCAAGAATGAAAAACTGTTTTTT
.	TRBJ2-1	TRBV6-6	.	CASTRPGLLNEQFF	TGTGCCAGCACTAGACCGGGACTCCTCAATGAGCAGTTCTTC
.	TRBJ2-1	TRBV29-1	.	CSVAVDNSYNEQFF	TGCAGCGTTGCCGTAGACAACTCCTACAATGAGCAGTTCTTC
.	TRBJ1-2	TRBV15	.	CATSREGRATYGYTF	TGTGCCACCAGCAGAGAGGGCAGGGCTACCTATGGCTACACCTTC
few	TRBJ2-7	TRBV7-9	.	CASSLLGAEQYF	TGTGCCAGCAGCTTATTAGGGGCCGAGCAGTACTTC
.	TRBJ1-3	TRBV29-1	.	CSVGGRSSGNTIYF	TGCAGCGTTGGGGGCCGAAGCTCTGGAAACACCATATATTTT
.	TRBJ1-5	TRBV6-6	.	CASSGGPWGNQPQHF	TGTGCCAGCAGCGGCGGGCCTTGGGGCAATCAGCCCCAGCATTTT
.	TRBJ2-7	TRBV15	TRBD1	CATSRDDGQVASYEQYF	TGTGCCACCAGCAGAGATGACGGACAGGTGGCGTCCTACGAGCAGTACTTC
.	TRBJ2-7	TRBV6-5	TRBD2	CASSRTSGYEQYF	TGTGCCAGCAGCCGGACTAGCGGGTACGAGCAGTACTTC
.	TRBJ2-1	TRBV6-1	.	CASSGWSYNEQFF	TGTGCCAGCAGTGGTTGGTCCTACAATGAGCAGTTCTTC
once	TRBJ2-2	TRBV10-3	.	CAISGGATGELFF	TGTGCCATCAGTGGAGGGGCCACCGGGGAGCTGTTTTTT
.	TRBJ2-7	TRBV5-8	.	CASSLRAGKGYEQYF	TGTGCCAGCAGCTTGCGTGCCGGCAAGGGCTACGAGCAGTACTTC
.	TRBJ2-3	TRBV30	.	CAWSPAVLPGTDTQYF	TGTGCCTGGAGCCCGGCTGTTCTCCCAGGCACAGATACGCAGTATTTT
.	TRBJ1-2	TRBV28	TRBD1	CASSRQGRGYGYTF	TGTGCCAGCAGTCGACAGGGAAGGGGCTATGGCTACACCTTC
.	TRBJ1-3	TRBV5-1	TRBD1	CASSLGDRGTIYF	TGCGCCAGCAGCTTGGGGGACAGGGGCACCATATATTTT
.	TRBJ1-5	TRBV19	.	CASSASTGNQPQHF	TGTGCCAGTAGTGCATCAACAGGCAATCAGCCCCAGCATTTT
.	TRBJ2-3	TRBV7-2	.	CASSFAGPSTDTQYF	TGTGCCAGCAGCTTCGCAGGCCCTAGCACAGATACGCAGTATTTT
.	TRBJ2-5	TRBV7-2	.	CASSSRMGVGETQYF	TGTGCCAGCAGCTCTAGGATGGGGGTAGGAGAGACCCAGTACTTC
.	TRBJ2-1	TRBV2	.	CASLSYNEQFF	TGTGCCAGCCTTTCCTACAATGAGCAGTTCTTC
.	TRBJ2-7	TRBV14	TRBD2	CASSPRRRAAGSYEQYF	TGTGCCAGCAGCCCGCGAAGGAGGGCAGCGGGAAGCTACGAGCAGTACTTC
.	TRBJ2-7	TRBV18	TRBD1	CASSRDSSYEQYF	TGTGCCAGCTCACGGGACAGTTCCTACGAGCAGTACTTC
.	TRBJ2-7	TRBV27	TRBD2	CASRTSTSGSYEQYF	TGTGCCAGCAGGACCTCTACTAGCGGGAGTTACGAGCAGTACTTC
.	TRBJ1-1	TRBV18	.	CASSPQAQDTEAFF	TGTGCCAGCTCACCGCAGGCGCAAGACACTGAAGCTTTCTTT